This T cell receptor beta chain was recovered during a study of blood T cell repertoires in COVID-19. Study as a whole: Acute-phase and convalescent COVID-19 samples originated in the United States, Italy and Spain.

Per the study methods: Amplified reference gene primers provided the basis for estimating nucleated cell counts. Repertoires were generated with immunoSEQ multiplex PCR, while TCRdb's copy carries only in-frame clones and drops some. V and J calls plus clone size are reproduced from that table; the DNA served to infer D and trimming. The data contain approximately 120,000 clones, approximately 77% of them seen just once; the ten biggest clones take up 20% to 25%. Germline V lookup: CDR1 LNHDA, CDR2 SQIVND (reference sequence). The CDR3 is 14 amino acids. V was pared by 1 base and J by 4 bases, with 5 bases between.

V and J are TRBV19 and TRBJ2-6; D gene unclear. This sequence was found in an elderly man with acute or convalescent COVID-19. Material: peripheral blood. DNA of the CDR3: TGTGCCAGTAGTATAGTTCTGGGGGCCAACGTCCTGACTTTC. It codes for CASSIVLGANVLTF.